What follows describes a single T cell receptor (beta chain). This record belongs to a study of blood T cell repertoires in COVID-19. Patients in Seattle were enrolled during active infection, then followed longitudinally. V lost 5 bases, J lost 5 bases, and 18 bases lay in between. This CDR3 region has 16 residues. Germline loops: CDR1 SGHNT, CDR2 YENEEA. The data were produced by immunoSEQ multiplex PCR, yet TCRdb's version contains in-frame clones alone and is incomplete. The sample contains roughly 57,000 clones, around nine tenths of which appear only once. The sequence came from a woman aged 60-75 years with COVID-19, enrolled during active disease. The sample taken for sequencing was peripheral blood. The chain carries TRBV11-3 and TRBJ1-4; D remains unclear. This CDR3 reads CASSPSGGGWNEKLFF. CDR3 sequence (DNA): TGTGCCAGCAGCCCCAGCGGAGGCGGATGGAATGAAAAACTGTTTTTT.